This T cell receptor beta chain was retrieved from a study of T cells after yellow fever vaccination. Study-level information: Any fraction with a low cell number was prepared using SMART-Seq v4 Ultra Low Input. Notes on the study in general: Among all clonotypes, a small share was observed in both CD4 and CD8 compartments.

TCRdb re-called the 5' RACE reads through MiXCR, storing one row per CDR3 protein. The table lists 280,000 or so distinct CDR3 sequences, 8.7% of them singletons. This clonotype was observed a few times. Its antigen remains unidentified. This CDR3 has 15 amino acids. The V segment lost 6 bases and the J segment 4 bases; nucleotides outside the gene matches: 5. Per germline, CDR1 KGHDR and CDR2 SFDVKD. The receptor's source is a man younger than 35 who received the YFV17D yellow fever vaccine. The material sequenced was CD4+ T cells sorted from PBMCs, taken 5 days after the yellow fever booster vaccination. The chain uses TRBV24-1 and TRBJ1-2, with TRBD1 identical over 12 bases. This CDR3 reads CATSSPGQGAYGYTF. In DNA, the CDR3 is TGTGCCACCAGTTCACCGGGACAGGGGGCCTATGGCTACACCTTC.